The 25 T cell receptor beta chains below all came from one sample that was sequenced in a study of blood T cells in healthy people across ages. For the second PCR, which ran for about 7 to 11 cycles, a sample-barcoded 5' primer and a J-beta primer mix were used. TCRdb ran MiXCR on the 5' RACE reads and lists one entry per CDR3 protein. The sample lists about a million distinct CDR3 sequences, 35% to 40% occurring once. The sample comprised blood. The receptor set was obtained from a young man in good health.

V usage is TRBV20-1 and J usage is TRBJ2-5; 7 bases map to TRBD1. The junction had 8 bases not matched to a gene; V was cut back by 5 bases and J by 2 bases. Germline-derived CDR1 and CDR2 are DFQATT and SNEGSKA (reference sequence). The length of the CDR3 is 14 residues. The CDR3 DNA reads TGCAGTGCTCGCCGGACAGGCCCACAAGAGACCCAGTACTTC. Protein sequence: CSARRTGPQETQYF.

This chain uses TRBV3-1 with TRBJ1-1, with D perhaps TRBD1 (5 bases). V was trimmed by 0 bases and J by 4 bases, leaving 15 bases between them. Germline assignment: CDR1 LGHDT and CDR2 YNNKEL (reference sequence). CDR3 length equals 16 residues. The CDR3 DNA is TGTGCCAGCAGCCAAGATAGTAGGCTGGGGGGCACTGAAGCTTTCTTT. This gives the protein CASSQDSRLGGTEAFF.

The chain uses TRBV6-5 and TRBJ1-1; D gene unclear. Germline lookup yields CDR1 MNHEY and CDR2 SVGAGI. V was clipped by 4 bases and J by 1 base, with 7 bases between them. The CDR3 is made up of 13 amino acids. In DNA form, the CDR3 reads TGTGCCAGCAGTTTGTCAAAGAACACTGAAGCTTTCTTT. This sequence encodes CASSLSKNTEAFF.

This clonotype was counted a single time. The gene calls are TRBV20-1 and TRBJ2-1; 7 positions match TRBD2. This CDR3 is 14 amino acids long. Germline CDR1 reads DFQATT; CDR2 reads SNEGSKA (reference sequence). J lost 5 bases, V lost 5 bases, and 9 bases had no gene match. The CDR3 nucleotides read TGCAGTGCTTGGCGGGGGAGAGTTAACAATGAGCAGTTCTTC. Amino acids: CSAWRGRVNNEQFF.

This clonotype appeared a few times. This chain links TRBV7-9 with TRBJ1-6, with 7 positions matching TRBD1. Germline V gene data show CDR1 as SEHNR and CDR2 as FQNEAQ (reference sequence). Trimming took 5 bases from V and 4 from J; bases not matched to a gene: 5. The CDR3 contains 15 residues. As DNA, the CDR3 is TGTGCCAGCAGCCCGGGACAGACTTATAATTCACCCCTCCACTTT. Translation gives CASSPGQTYNSPLHF.

This clonotype was counted between two and nine times. The V gene is TRBV14, the J gene TRBJ1-1; D gene unclear. V lost 4 bases, J lost 4 bases, and 13 bases lay in between. In germline, CDR1 is SGHDN, CDR2 FVKESK. The CDR3 sequence is 14 residues long. CDR3: CASSPNRGSTEAFF. CDR3 bases: TGTGCCAGCAGCCCTAATCGTGGGAGCACTGAAGCTTTCTTT.

V usage is TRBV7-9 and J usage is TRBJ1-1, with D unclear. Trimming cost V 7 bases and J 4 bases, with 10 bases left between them. Germline lookup yields CDR1 SEHNR and CDR2 FQNEAQ (reference sequence). This CDR3 has 12 amino acids. DNA for the CDR3: TGTGCCAGCAATACCGGGAGCACTGAAGCTTTCTTT. Protein: CASNTGSTEAFF.

This clonotype has more than one count but fewer than ten. The V call is TRBV6-2 or TRBV6-3, the J call TRBJ2-1, with 10 bases matching TRBD2. Germline values: CDR1 MNHEY, CDR2 SVGEGT. V gave up 6 bases and J gave up 4 bases; unmatched junction bases: 9. The CDR3 spans 16 residues. DNA of the CDR3: TGTGCCAGCAGCCACCCCCTAGCGGGGGTATACAATGAGCAGTTCTTC. The encoded protein is CASSHPLAGVYNEQFF.

Here the CDR3 DNA reads TGTGCCAGCAGTTACTCGTTTGGCCCTTACAATGAGCAGTTCTTC. Encoded protein: CASSYSFGPYNEQFF. The chain is built from TRBV6-2 or TRBV6-3 and TRBJ2-1; no firm D call. CDR1 is MNHEY and CDR2 is SVGEGT in the germline V gene. Between the trimmed V and J ends, which lost 0 bases and 4 bases, there was a span of 10 bases. The CDR3 covers 15 residues.

This clonotype was detected once. Just one base apart from a much larger clone, this may be a read error. This chain links TRBV9 with TRBJ2-7; 9 nucleotides line up with TRBD2. The J segment lost 7 bases and the V segment lost 0 bases, leaving 11 bases of the junction unmatched. CDR1 is SGDLS, CDR2 YYNGEE, per germline. This CDR3 region has 16 residues. CDR3 region: CASSVAVSGGYNEQYF. Here the CDR3 DNA reads TGTGCCAGCAGCGTAGCTGTCAGCGGGGGGTACAATGAGCAGTACTTC. Combining the CDR3 with reference TRBV9 and TRBJ2-7 gives the whole variable domain DSGVTQTPKHLITATGQRVTLRCSPRSGDLSVYWYQQSLDQGLQFLIQYYNGEERAKGNILERFSAQQFPDLHSELNLSSLELGDSALYFCASSVAVSGGYNEQYFGPGTRLTVT.

This clonotype was picked up a small number of times. CDR3 region: CSARGLPPNVDTQYF. The CDR3 nucleotides read TGCAGTGCTAGAGGACTACCCCCCAACGTAGATACGCAGTATTTT. The rearrangement links TRBV20-1 to TRBJ2-3; the D gene is possibly TRBD2 (5 bases). Germline loops: CDR1 DFQATT, CDR2 SNEGSKA (reference sequence). The CDR3 runs to 15 residues. The V and J ends lost 1 base and 5 bases respectively, with 16 bases between them.

This clonotype has a handful of counts. The V and J genes are TRBV12-3 or TRBV12-4 and TRBJ2-7; TRBD2 might be the D (6 bases). The V and J ends lost 5 bases and 3 bases respectively, with 17 bases between them. The CDR3 covers 15 residues. In nucleotides, the CDR3 is TGTGCCAGCAGTCCAGGGACTGGCATCTTCTACGAGCAGTACTTC. It encodes CASSPGTGIFYEQYF.

This clonotype was observed many times. The J gene is TRBJ2-3, the V gene TRBV4-1; TRBD2 matches 10 bases. Trimming removed 5 bases from V and 5 bases from J; junction bases left unmatched: 4. The CDR3 totals 14 residues. Germline assignment: CDR1 MGHRA and CDR2 YSYEKL. The CDR3 sequence is CASSLGLAEDTQYF. Written as DNA, the CDR3 is TGCGCCAGCAGCTTAGGACTAGCGGAAGATACGCAGTATTTT.

The chain joins TRBV5-6 to TRBJ2-1; a possible D gene is TRBD1 (6 bases). Trimming removed 2 bases from V and 0 bases from J, with 9 bases in between. Germline-derived CDR1 and CDR2 are SGHDT and YYEEEE. CDR3 length equals 15 residues. CDR3 protein: CASSFGRGSYNEQFF. The CDR3 coding sequence is TGTGCCAGCAGCTTTGGCAGGGGCTCCTACAATGAGCAGTTCTTC.

This clonotype was seen only a few times. The chain carries TRBV7-9 and TRBJ2-1; tentatively, D is TRBD2 (6 bases). Germline V gene data show CDR1 as SEHNR and CDR2 as FQNEAQ (reference sequence). This CDR3 region has 14 residues. V was clipped by 8 bases and J by 6 bases, with 17 bases between them. The CDR3 sequence is CASALTGETNEQFF. The CDR3 coding sequence is TGTGCCAGCGCCTTAACGGGGGAAACCAATGAGCAGTTCTTC.

This chain uses TRBV12-5 with TRBJ2-3; D is ambiguous. There are 12 residues in the CDR3. V dropped 7 bases and J dropped 2 bases, with 7 bases sitting between them. Germline loops: CDR1 LGHNT, CDR2 FRNRAP. The CDR3 DNA reads TGTGCTAGTGCCATCCCCACAGATACGCAGTATTTT. The encoded protein is CASAIPTDTQYF.

Concerning this clonotype: One end of the junction varies from germline; a read error may be responsible. The chain is built from TRBV20-1 and TRBJ2-5; 12 nucleotides match TRBD2. This CDR3 has 18 amino acids. Germline V gene data show CDR1 as DFQATT and CDR2 as SNEGSKA (reference sequence). CDR3 sequence reads: CSARDRLAGDTPREAQYF. CDR3 coding DNA: TGCAGTGCTAGAGACAGACTAGCGGGGGATACGCCAAGAGAGGCCCAGTACTTC.

This sequence joins TRBV6-4 and TRBJ1-2, with D unclear. Deletions cut 2 bases from V and 8 bases from J, with 6 bases between. Germline V gene lookup returns CDR1 MRHNA and CDR2 SNTAGT. The CDR3 covers 11 residues. Here the CDR3 reads CASSDRWGYTF. In DNA, the CDR3 is TGTGCCAGCAGTGACCGTTGGGGCTACACCTTC.

This clonotype turned up a few times. The CDR3 sequence: CSITKGGMNTEAFF. CDR3 DNA sequence: TGCAGCATTACCAAGGGGGGTATGAACACTGAAGCTTTCTTT. The gene calls are TRBV29-1 and TRBJ1-1; tentatively, D is TRBD1 (6 bases). Trimming took off 8 bases at V and 0 bases at J, with 16 bases between the two ends. CDR1 is SQVTM, CDR2 ANQGSEA, per germline. This CDR3 comprises 14 residues.

The chain recombines TRBV7-2 with TRBJ1-1, with TRBD1 identical over 7 bases. Germline V lookup: CDR1 SGHTA, CDR2 FQGNSA. The CDR3 has 15 residues. Germline trimming cut 5 bases from V and 5 bases from J; bases unmatched to any gene: 11. The CDR3 spells CASSLPRDSGTEAFF. CDR3 coding DNA: TGTGCCAGCAGCCTCCCCCGGGACAGTGGTACTGAAGCTTTCTTT.

This clonotype was detected ten times or more. This rearrangement joins TRBV20-1 to TRBJ2-3; 11 nucleotides match TRBD2. Germline CDR1 DFQATT, CDR2 SNEGSKA (reference sequence). There are 15 residues in the CDR3. The V segment lost 6 bases and the J segment 6 bases; nucleotides outside the gene matches: 11. The chain's CDR3 is CSANRLAGGEDTQYF. CDR3 nucleotide sequence: TGCAGTGCCAATCGGCTAGCGGGGGGAGAGGATACGCAGTATTTT.

This clonotype showed up just a few times. This sequence joins TRBV3-1 and TRBJ2-3; 9 positions agree with TRBD1. Germline assignment: CDR1 LGHDT and CDR2 YNNKEL (reference sequence). Unmatched junction bases numbered 6, after V lost 3 bases and J lost 5 bases. This CDR3 has 15 amino acids. CDR3 nucleotide sequence: TGTGCCAGCAGCCATGGACAGGGGCTGGGAGATACGCAGTATTTT. It yields the protein CASSHGQGLGDTQYF.

A word on this clonotype: The CDR3 end shows no conserved phenylalanine or tryptophan, and so a read error is likely. V is TRBV20-1 and J is TRBJ2-1; 13 nucleotides line up with TRBD2. The V gene's germline CDR1 is DFQATT and CDR2 SNEGSKA (reference sequence). CDR3 length: 15 amino acids. The junction had 7 bases not matched to a gene; V was cut back by 4 bases and J by 7 bases. CDR3 nucleotide sequence: TGCAGTGCTACACGGACTAGCGGGGGCTTAAATGAGCAGTTCATC. It specifies CSATRTSGGLNEQFI.

This clonotype was seen a few times. The chain employs TRBV27 and TRBJ2-5; unclear D gene. V lost 5 bases and J lost 2, with 15 bases in between. CDR1 and CDR2 (germline): MNHEY, SMNVEV (reference sequence). The length of the CDR3 is 15 residues. Written as DNA, the CDR3 is TGTGCCAGCAGTCCCTACATGGGCGCTCAAGAGACCCAGTACTTC. Protein: CASSPYMGAQETQYF.

This clonotype showed up just a few times. The CDR3: CASSPLYGVEADTQYF. CDR3 DNA sequence: TGTGCCAGCAGCCCTCTTTACGGGGTGGAAGCAGATACGCAGTATTTT. The chain carries TRBV7-2 and TRBJ2-3; D is possibly TRBD2 (5 bases). Looked up from germline, CDR1 is SGHTA and CDR2 is FQGNSA. Trimming removed 5 bases at V and 4 bases at J, with 19 bases between. The CDR3 is 16 amino acids.